This TCR beta chain was sequenced during a study of neoadjuvant anti-PD-1 for oral cavity cancer. Study-wide results and caveats: Post-treatment tumors with larger preexisting clones showed more shrinkage.

The patients had HPV-negative, locally advanced oral cavity squamous cell carcinoma. This CDR3 region has 16 residues. Germline V gene data show CDR1 as WNHNN and CDR2 as SYGVQD (reference sequence). The V segment lost 5 bases and the J segment 2 bases; nucleotides outside the gene matches: 3. Sequencing used immunoSEQ multiplex PCR; TCRdb keeps in-frame clones, though not all of them. The repertoire holds under 9,500 clones, with 60% to 75% as singletons. In the case of this clone: The antigen is unknown.

The sample consisted of tumor tissue, taken before nivolumab (anti-PD-1) treatment. The receptor was isolated from a person between 40 and 79 years old with oral cavity squamous cell carcinoma. The chain carries TRBV10-1 and TRBJ2-6; 10 bases fit TRBD1. The CDR3 loop reads CASSPGTGAGANVLTF. CDR3 DNA: TGCGCCAGCAGTCCCGGGACAGGGGCTGGGGCCAACGTCCTGACTTTC.